This T cell receptor beta chain was observed in a study of blood T cells in healthy people across ages. Using a J-beta primer mix together with a sample-barcoded 5' primer, a second PCR was run for about 6 to 12 cycles. TCRdb itself ran the 5' RACE reads through MiXCR, one entry per CDR3 protein. The sample has roughly 900,000 distinct CDR3 sequences, roughly 52% seen once; the top ten hold around an eighth. Study results and caveats: CMV infection status of these donors was not known. Older individuals had lower TCR beta diversity per million T cells (the decline was roughly linear).

This clonotype was seen a few times. Its antigen is unknown. CDR1 and CDR2 from the germline V gene are MNHEY and SVGAGI. V lost 6 bases to trimming and J lost 6 bases, with 14 bases between them. The CDR3 runs 13 residues. Sequenced sample: blood. V usage is TRBV6-5 and J usage is TRBJ1-1, with D unresolved. The TCR comes from a man aged 25-45 years in good health. The CDR3 here is CASSYYKGPEAFF. Written as DNA, the CDR3 is TGTGCCAGCAGCTATTATAAGGGCCCTGAAGCTTTCTTT.